This TCR beta chain is drawn from a study of cytomegalovirus exposure and HLA in healthy donors (dated by TCRdb to the late 2010s). About the study as a whole: An earlier analysis of approximately 640 of the donors reported more than 250 Gb of sequence data and 117 million unique TCR beta sequences from about 200 million T cells. Roughly 300 gigabases of sequencing data and 70 million to 95 million unique TCR sequences made up an early release that covered around 640 HLA-typed donors. The later analysis used no new phenotypic data to find candidate immune exposures, relying instead on TCR beta sequences and their occurrence across donors. Along with the roughly 710-subject first cohort, a separate validation cohort of around 110 different subjects was used. On average, 235,054 unique TCR beta nucleotide sequences were sequenced per donor among a few hundred genotyped donors of the cohort, with roughly a sixth of those sequences being non-productive. The study used immunosequencing to profile the T cell repertoires of under 700 subjects and linked those repertoires to cytomegalovirus serostatus. To predict cytomegalovirus infection status, the study brought together high-throughput TCR immunosequencing, statistical association of individual TCRs with disease status, and machine learning. Both class I and class II loci were covered by HLA typing, at four-digit resolution. A later genetic analysis used genome-wide SNP genotypes for about three fifths of the roughly 700 donors, treating that subset as a discovery cohort. In a later analysis, previously published TCR beta repertoires from 550 to 750 donors were re-analyzed and high-resolution HLA genotyping was added so that TCR occurrence patterns could be studied. Four to six DR-DQ haplotypes were handled as single units for association and clustering, since linkage in the cohort was strong. All discovery cohort repertoires had been generated using a single sequencing platform. Typing coverage differed by locus: A, B, C, DRB1 and DQB1 were typed in about 620-640 donors, DQA1 in approximately 520, DPA1 in 600 to 610, and DPB1 in roughly 470. Donor age, sex, ethnicity and CMV serostatus were collected together with the repertoire data. The study aimed to test whether signatures of past pathogen exposure could be identified by cataloging public T cell receptors. Among the roughly 390 genotyped donors, around 81% belonged to the genetic ancestry cluster associated with self-reported Caucasian donors. An earlier analysis of fewer than 700 of the donors applied high-throughput TCR beta sequencing to assess whether each TCR beta V gene segment acted as functional or pseudogenic. Overall study outcomes, separate from this receptor: The classifier was reported to diagnose cytomegalovirus status with high specificity and sensitivity in both the original cohort and the validation cohort. The authors suggested that the approach could potentially be extended to other disease states and immunological phenotypes. In a later genetic analysis, a missense DCLRE1C variant was associated with V-gene and J-gene trimming of TCR beta chains, and the association was replicated in an independent cohort. A further reported finding was that TCR beta sequences accurately predicted the HLA-A and HLA-B alleles for most subjects in the first cohort. Most TCR sequences were observed very rarely across donors, whereas some public TCRs were present in many individuals. Because some donors lacked HLA typing at each locus, the association tests relied only on the typed subset. A later analysis found that TCR association rates varied across HLA loci, with DRB1 alleles showing the most associated TCRs and HLA-C alleles the fewest. Strong co-occurrence of HLA alleles, especially DR and DQ, made assigning TCR associations to individual alleles difficult. According to a later analysis, parvovirus B19, influenza, CMV and Epstein-Barr virus appeared linked to several top co-occurrence clusters. Because counts were too low, around 18 rarely observed V segments, including chromosome 9 orphons, were left out of the earlier analysis of 500 to 650 of the donors. A later analysis found that HLA-associated TCR beta chains were more clonally expanded and had lower generation probabilities than equally common non-associated chains. In the study, around 150 TCR beta chains were listed as associated with cytomegalovirus. Some IMGT-functional V segments, including TRBV6-2 and TRBV6-3, could not be told apart with the 87-base-pair reads, so those segments were excluded. A later genetic analysis reported fewer N-insertions in productive TCRs among donors in an Asian-associated ancestry cluster than the roughly 700-donor mean. A few of the identified cytomegalovirus-associated TCR beta chains were confirmed in vitro to be specific for cytomegalovirus antigens. A later analysis associated roughly 17,000 TCR beta sequences with specific HLA alleles at a false discovery rate of 0.05. Correlated functional status among segregating V segments might be attributable to linkage disequilibrium, but an unknown experimental factor could not be ruled out. A cluster of highly shared sequence variants was judged likely to be a technical artifact of the sequencing pipeline. For the cohort, immune exposure information was limited to CMV serostatus. According to a later analysis, most CMV-associated TCR beta chains appeared to be HLA-restricted, and the HLA associations seemed to be driven largely by CMV exposure. Sequencing depth was assumed to be roughly uniform across donors in the presence/absence analyses, though that assumption may not hold. In this cohort, only TCR beta chains were sequenced, and detectable features were limited by the absence of alpha or paired-chain data. In an earlier analysis of some 550 of the donors, most TCR beta V segments were observed in productive rearrangements about 90% or about 30% of the time, broadly matching IMGT annotations.

The CDR3 goes from the cysteine to the phenylalanine over 16 residues. Kept here is only the CDR3 DNA, which spans 48 bases and is read in frame from base 1. Trimming leaves V shorter by 3 bases and J shorter by 4 bases, with the junction holding 12 bases beyond the gene matches. CDR1 KGHSH and CDR2 LQKENI were looked up in the germline V gene. Comments on this clone: No cognate antigen has been identified for it. Nothing much larger sits one base from this clone, and base qualities are not available.

The cohort was made up of 500 to 850 healthy bone marrow donors. Cohort members were all nominally healthy when sampled, although unrecorded immune exposures were likely present. The donor was CMV seropositive and was included in the group of 290 or so seropositive cohort members. A peripheral blood sample was provided by each donor, and peripheral blood mononuclear cells were used for TCR beta sequencing. Genomic DNA extraction from the blood cell samples was performed with the Qiagen DNeasy Blood Extraction Kit. The method was the immunoSEQ multiplex PCR assay. For the multiplex PCR, a mixture combining 60 forward primers for TCR Vbeta segments and 13 reverse primers for TCR Jbeta segments was used. Amplification of the CDR3 region of rearranged TCR beta genes was performed with a multiplex PCR assay on genomic DNA. The Illumina HiSeq System was used to sequence the amplified TCR beta libraries as 87-base-pair reads. The authors processed their data as follows. Across the roughly 700 repertoires, a later analysis counted tens of millions of unique TCR beta chains, 9.5 million to 12 million of which were shared by at least two donors. A nearest-neighbor algorithm error-corrected the raw reads and collapsed the reads into unique sequences, merging closely related sequences to remove PCR and sequencing errors. To assign V, D and J gene segments, CDR3 sequences were aligned to IMGT reference sequences. For a sequence to be retained, at least a six-nucleotide match to both a V gene segment and a J gene segment was required. Rearrangements were called productive when the CDR3 lacked stop codons and stayed in frame with V and J; all others were non-productive. CDR3 was defined by IMGT convention, running from the second conserved V-encoded cysteine to the conserved J-encoded phenylalanine. In an earlier analysis of approximately 500 of the donors, sequences lacking an unambiguous match to a single V gene segment were excluded. In an earlier analysis of some 590 of the donors, a V segment was called functional when productive rearrangements were above 56.7%, and segregating when the standard deviation between donors exceeded 5%. To diagnose cytomegalovirus status from the catalog of TCR beta chain sequences, a statistical classification framework was built. V and J gene assignment, in a later analysis, came from comparing TCR nucleotide sequences with IMGT/GENE-DB human TR gene sequences. In a later analysis, CDR3 sequences and most-parsimonious VDJ recombination scenarios were assigned using the TCRdist pipeline. A later analysis defined each TCR beta chain by its CDR3 amino acid sequence plus V-gene family, and excluded reads lacking a unique V-gene family. A later analysis removed 600 or so highly shared, low-generation-probability nucleotide sequences to deal with suspected cross-contamination and a sequencing artifact. For each public chain, a later analysis derived a clonal expansion index from normalized ranks of inferred template counts within each repertoire. Generation probabilities in a later analysis came from a VDJ recombination model fitted to out-of-frame rearrangements, and those results were checked against IGoR. A later analysis scored TCR-TCR, TCR-HLA and TCR-CMV co-occurrence with hypergeometric tests, applying a repertoire-size bias correction to TCR pairs. To estimate false discovery rates, a later analysis permuted the HLA or CMV assignments 20 times. A later analysis grouped co-occurring TCRs with DBSCAN, adding TCRdist sequence similarity when clustering within HLA-allele-positive subsets. Co-occurrence clustering excluded repertoires with fewer than 30,000 or more than 120,000 public chains, plus five with anomalous nucleotide sharing. TCRdb carries this immuneACCESS record with in-frame sequences only. Its versions omit some clonotypes, under half of them owing to an unresolved V gene in the studies checked, with the rest unexplained. That table is the source of V, J and clone size, and D and trimming were worked out from the DNA. The sample has 95,000 to 150,000 clones on record, 75% to 90% of them singletons. The top ten clonotypes cover 15% to 25% of the sample.

The sequence joins TRBV18 to TRBJ2-7, with 7 middle bases fitting TRBD1. The source is a man aged 18-30 years in good health and CMV-seropositive. Sequenced: PBMCs. In nucleotide form, the sequence is TGTGCCAGCTCACCTAGGGGTGCCGGGACAGCTTACGAGCAGTACTTC. This translates into CASSPRGAGTAYEQYF.